The 9 T cell receptor beta chains listed next were all sequenced from one sample in a study of blood T cells in healthy people across ages. Combining a sample-barcoded 5' primer with a J-beta primer mix, a second PCR ran for 7 to 11 cycles. TCRdb used MiXCR to reprocess the 5' RACE reads, holding one entry per CDR3 protein. The sample shows around 520,000 distinct CDR3 sequences, about 28% of them seen only once. This sample was also put to use in a study of T cells of mothers and their children.

Material for sequencing was blood. Every receptor here comes from a boy between 2 and 15 years old in good health.

A few counts support this clonotype. The chain is built from TRBV2 and TRBJ2-1; a weak D match, TRBD2 (6 bases). Trimming stripped 4 bases from V and 1 base from J, with 8 bases between. The CDR3 length is 14 residues. In germline, CDR1 is SNHLY, CDR2 FYNNEI. The CDR3 region is CASSAGASYNEQFF. For the CDR3, the DNA is TGTGCCAGCAGTGCGGGAGCGTCCTACAATGAGCAGTTCTTC.

This clonotype has a handful of counts. The chain has TRBV9 and TRBJ1-1; no clear D. This CDR3 is built from 15 residues. CDR1 SGDLS and CDR2 YYNGEE come from the germline V gene. V was clipped by 0 bases and J by 0 bases, with 9 bases between them. The DNA for the CDR3 is TGTGCCAGCAGCGTAGGGGAACTCATGAACACTGAAGCTTTCTTT. This translates into CASSVGELMNTEAFF.

This clonotype was seen a handful of times. The chain joins TRBV7-9 to TRBJ2-7, with 9 bases identical to TRBD1. From germline, CDR1 is SEHNR and CDR2 FQNEAQ (reference sequence). V lost 5 bases to trimming and J lost 6 bases; unmatched junction nucleotides: 11. This CDR3 comprises 15 residues. CDR3 protein: CASSPRGTGFLEQYF. The DNA for the CDR3 is TGTGCCAGCAGCCCCCGCGGGACAGGGTTCCTCGAGCAGTACTTC.

The chain joins TRBV6-5 to TRBJ2-5; the match to TRBD2 covers 8 bases. J was trimmed by 4 bases and V by 3 bases; bases with no gene match: 13. The CDR3 has 17 amino acids. The germline V gene encodes CDR1 MNHEY and CDR2 SVGAGI. The CDR3 protein is CASSYFSSGSLLETQYF. The CDR3 coding sequence is TGTGCCAGCAGTTATTTCTCTAGCGGGTCGCTCTTAGAGACCCAGTACTTC.

This clonotype turned up a few times. The J gene is TRBJ2-5, the V gene TRBV2; D is ambiguous. Trimming shortened V by 5 bases and J by 7 bases, and 8 bases separated the two germline ends. From germline, CDR1 is SNHLY and CDR2 FYNNEI. CDR3 length: 11 amino acids. Written as DNA, the CDR3 is TGTGCCAGCAGTAAGGGTGCGACCCAGTACTTC. This sequence encodes CASSKGATQYF.

This clonotype was observed a few times. The chain couples TRBV11-2 to TRBJ2-1; D possibly uses TRBD1 or TRBD2 (5 bases each). Germline V CDR1 and CDR2: SGHAT, FQNNGV. CDR3 length: 13 amino acids. V lost 11 bases, J lost 5 bases, and 16 bases lay in between. The CDR3: CASRPADNNEQFF. The CDR3 bases are TGTGCCTCCAGGCCAGCGGACAACAATGAGCAGTTCTTC.

This chain connects TRBV29-1 to TRBJ2-7; perhaps TRBD1 as D (6 bases). Trimming removed 4 bases at V and 1 base at J, with 14 bases between. Germline CDR1 reads SQVTM; CDR2 reads ANQGSEA. This CDR3 contains 14 residues. As DNA, the CDR3 is TGCAGCGTTGGCCCCCAGGACAGTTCCTACGAGCAGTACTTC. It is translated as CSVGPQDSSYEQYF.

V gene TRBV9 combines with J gene TRBJ1-6; 8 bases fit TRBD1. The CDR3 contains 17 residues. With V trimmed by 3 bases and J by 9 bases, 14 bases remained unmatched. Germline CDR1 SGDLS, CDR2 YYNGEE. This CDR3 reads CASSAEDREGSASPLHF. The CDR3 bases are TGTGCCAGCAGCGCGGAGGACAGGGAGGGATCGGCTTCACCCCTCCACTTT.

CDR3: CASSGLFGSNEQYF. The CDR3 bases are TGTGCCAGTAGTGGATTGTTCGGGAGCAACGAGCAGTACTTC. The V and J genes are TRBV7-8 and TRBJ2-7, with D maybe TRBD2 (6 bases). The germline CDR1 and CDR2 sequences are SGHVS and FQNEAQ. V gave up 9 bases and J gave up 5 bases, with 20 bases separating them. The CDR3 has 14 amino acids.